A single sample is the source of the 22 T cell receptor beta chains below, sequenced in a study of shared clonotypes between healthy human individuals. Profiled with immunoSEQ multiplex PCR; TCRdb holds only in-frame clones, not every one. The sample lists around 100,000 clones; around 71% were seen once. The sequencing sample was made of memory CD8+ T cells sorted from blood. As for subset: CD45RO+ cells pooled with CCR7-negative TemRA cells. The receptors were sampled from a woman in her 30s in good health.

The rearrangement uses TRBV27 and TRBJ2-7; D is unresolved. This CDR3 comprises 14 residues. CDR1 and CDR2 from the germline V gene are MNHEY and SMNVEV (reference sequence). V was clipped by 0 bases and J by 4 bases, with 10 bases between them. The CDR3 nucleotides are TGTGCCAGCAGTTTATCGGCAGGTTGGTACGAGCAGTACTTC. This translates into CASSLSAGWYEQYF.

The sample holds one count of this clone. This chain links TRBV2 with TRBJ2-1; 12 bases fit TRBD2. Per germline, CDR1 SNHLY and CDR2 FYNNEI. Trimming took 2 bases from V and 12 from J; bases not matched to a gene: 11. The CDR3 is 16 amino acids. The chain's CDR3 is CASSEPGTSGLFSQFF. CDR3 nucleotides: TGTGCCAGCAGTGAACCCGGGACTAGCGGGTTGTTCTCGCAGTTCTTC.

CDR3 region: CASRRGGTEAFF. CDR3 coding DNA: TGTGCCAGCAGGCGGGGGGGCACTGAAGCTTTCTTT. This chain connects TRBV2 to TRBJ1-1; TRBD1 is a possible D gene (5 bases). The CDR3 runs 12 residues. Germline CDR1 SNHLY, CDR2 FYNNEI. V shed 6 bases and J shed 4 bases, with 9 bases lying between them.

The rearrangement links TRBV19 to TRBJ2-1; no reliable D call. In germline, CDR1 is LNHDA, CDR2 SQIVND (reference sequence). With 5 bases removed from V and 3 bases from J, the gap between germline ends came to 14 bases. This CDR3 has 15 amino acids. The CDR3 DNA reads TGTGCCAGTAGTCCGGCGACTGGGGACTACAATGAGCAGTTCTTC. It specifies CASSPATGDYNEQFF.

This clone was observed a few times. CDR3 nucleotides: TGTGCCAGCAGCTTCGGGCAGGGCCCCACAGATACGCAGTATTTT. Protein product: CASSFGQGPTDTQYF. V is TRBV5-5 and J is TRBJ2-3; possible D gene TRBD1, 5 bases. The CDR3 totals 15 residues. V lost 2 bases and J lost 2, with 12 bases in between. Germline CDR1 and CDR2: SGHKS and YYEKEE (reference sequence).

This clone appeared once. This rearrangement joins TRBV25-1 to TRBJ2-7; D may be TRBD1 (6 bases). The CDR3 totals 13 residues. V was pared by 8 bases and J by 4 bases, with 15 bases between. CDR1 and CDR2 from the germline V gene are MGHDK and SYGVNS. CDR3 sequence (DNA): TGTGCCAGCGCCGCGGGCAGGGGATACGAGCAGTACTTC. It specifies CASAAGRGYEQYF.

In this sample, this clone turned up a few times. The V and J genes are TRBV7-9 and TRBJ2-7; 8 positions agree with TRBD2. The V gene's germline CDR1 is SEHNR and CDR2 FQNEAQ (reference sequence). The length of the CDR3 is 13 residues. The J segment lost 5 bases and the V segment lost 6 bases, leaving 6 bases of the junction unmatched. The CDR3 nucleotides are TGTGCCAGCAGAAGCGGGAGTTCACACGAGCAGTACTTC. It is translated as CASRSGSSHEQYF.

V usage is TRBV11-2 and J usage is TRBJ2-7; D ambiguous. From germline, CDR1 is SGHAT and CDR2 FQNNGV. V dropped 5 bases and J dropped 7 bases, with 27 bases sitting between them. The CDR3 has 17 residues. The CDR3 reads CASSLTDKDWSPREQYF. For the CDR3, the DNA is TGTGCCAGCAGCCTAACTGACAAAGATTGGTCCCCCCGGGAGCAGTACTTC.

V and J are TRBV2 and TRBJ2-7; 11 bases line up with TRBD2. The CDR3 runs to 14 residues. Germline values: CDR1 SNHLY, CDR2 FYNNEI. Trimming at V came to 6 bases and at J to 3 bases, leaving 4 bases not matched to a gene. CDR3 loop: CASRIAGGHYEQYF. DNA for the CDR3: TGTGCCAGCAGGATAGCGGGAGGGCACTACGAGCAGTACTTC.

This chain links TRBV5-5 with TRBJ1-3; D ambiguous. V shed 0 bases and J shed 2 bases, with 9 bases lying between them. Germline CDR1 and CDR2: SGHKS and YYEKEE (reference sequence). There are 15 residues in the CDR3. The CDR3 nucleotides are TGTGCCAGCAGCTTGGACACAATGACTGGAAACACCATATATTTT. The encoded protein is CASSLDTMTGNTIYF.

Regarding this clone: A much larger clone is a single base away; this may be a read error. CDR3 nucleotide sequence: TGTGCCAGCAGCTTAAATGAGCAGTTCTTC. It is translated as CASSLNEQFF. This chain uses TRBV5-4 with TRBJ2-1; D remains unclear. The CDR3 length is 10 residues. V lost 2 bases and J lost 7, with 1 base in between. Germline-derived CDR1 and CDR2 are SGHNT and YYREEE (reference sequence).

The V call is TRBV5-1, the J call TRBJ2-2; 11 bases align to TRBD2. This CDR3 is built from 19 residues. V lost 4 bases and J lost 6; bases outside the gene matches: 17. Germline V gene lookup returns CDR1 SGHRS and CDR2 YFSETQ. CDR3: CASSAKGLLAGARPGELFF. DNA for the CDR3: TGCGCCAGCAGCGCGAAGGGGTTACTAGCGGGAGCCCGCCCCGGGGAGCTGTTTTTT.

The J gene is TRBJ1-4, the V gene TRBV28; 8 nucleotides align to TRBD1. V trimming: 5 bases; J trimming: 7 bases; junction bases outside the gene matches: 6. Germline V gene lookup returns CDR1 MDHEN and CDR2 SYDVKM. The CDR3 consists of 14 residues. The CDR3 spells CASSDRGGPEKLFF. DNA of the CDR3: TGTGCCAGCAGTGACAGGGGAGGTCCTGAAAAACTGTTTTTT.

The CDR3 region is CASSVRWGDYEQYF. The CDR3 DNA sequence: TGTGCCAGCAGCGTAAGGTGGGGGGACTACGAGCAGTACTTC. V usage is TRBV6-1 and J usage is TRBJ2-7, with a tentative D call TRBD2 (6 bases). CDR1 and CDR2 from the germline V gene are MNHNS and SASEGT. The CDR3 is 14 amino acids. The germline V and J ends were trimmed by 6 bases and 3 bases, with 15 bases remaining between them.

The CDR3 coding sequence is TGTGCCAGCAGTTCTTTCCAGGGGCATAACTATGGCTACACCTTC. Protein product: CASSSFQGHNYGYTF. The chain recombines TRBV28 with TRBJ1-2, with D possibly TRBD1 on 6 matching bases. The CDR3 totals 15 residues. Trimming pared 4 bases from V and 1 base from J, leaving 13 bases between. Germline V gives CDR1 MDHEN, CDR2 SYDVKM.

The chain carries TRBV15 and TRBJ1-4; no reliable D call. Trimming took off 0 bases at V and 8 bases at J, with 25 bases between the two ends. CDR3 length: 19 amino acids. Germline V gives CDR1 LNHNV, CDR2 YYDKDF (reference sequence). CDR3 bases: TGTGCCACCAGCAGAGAAGACCTACGACCGAGCGGGGAGAGAGAAAAACTGTTTTTT. Translation gives CATSREDLRPSGEREKLFF.

There are many counts of this clone. CDR3 nucleotides: TGTGCCAGTAAGGGGGCCTCGGGTGCCGAGCAGTACTTC. The encoded protein is CASKGASGAEQYF. The chain joins TRBV2 to TRBJ2-5; TRBD1 matches at 7 bases. The DNA end is more similar to TRBJ2-7, so the J call may be wrong. Germline CDR1 reads SNHLY; CDR2 reads FYNNEI. The CDR3 extends over 13 amino acids.

The V call is TRBV29-1, the J call TRBJ2-7, with D unresolved. Trimming took 4 bases from V and 0 from J, leaving 10 bases between them. Germline V gene lookup returns CDR1 SQVTM and CDR2 ANQGSEA. CDR3 size: 13 residues. The CDR3: CSVVQENSYEQYF. The CDR3 nucleotides are TGCAGCGTTGTCCAGGAAAACTCCTACGAGCAGTACTTC.

V and J are TRBV28 and TRBJ2-1; D is undetermined. Germline V gene lookup returns CDR1 MDHEN and CDR2 SYDVKM. The CDR3 spans 15 residues. Trimming removed 3 bases from V and 6 bases from J, with 15 bases in between. The CDR3 nucleotides are TGTGCCAGCAGTTTGAGTGGGATGTATAGCAATGAGCAGTTCTTC. Protein sequence: CASSLSGMYSNEQFF.

CDR3 loop: CASSFGGVTYEQYF. DNA for the CDR3: TGTGCCAGCAGCTTCGGGGGAGTCACCTACGAGCAGTACTTC. The chain has TRBV4-2 and TRBJ2-7, with D perhaps matching TRBD2 (6 bases). Per germline, CDR1 LGHNA and CDR2 YNFKEQ. This CDR3 spans 14 amino acids. The V and J ends lost 5 bases and 2 bases respectively, with 13 bases between them.

The chain employs TRBV2 and TRBJ2-1; maybe TRBD2 (6 bases). The CDR3 is made up of 12 amino acids. Deletions cut 4 bases from V and 10 bases from J, with 11 bases between. The germline V gene has CDR1 SNHLY and CDR2 FYNNEI. CDR3 nucleotides: TGTGCCAGCAGTGTGACTAGAGGGGAGCAGTTCTTC. Its protein is CASSVTRGEQFF.

The chain is built from TRBV10-3 and TRBJ2-7, with TRBD1 identical over 12 bases. This CDR3 comprises 17 residues. After removal of 3 bases from V and 5 bases from J, the junction contained 11 bases not matched to a gene. Germline assignment: CDR1 ENHRY and CDR2 SYGVKD. The CDR3 loop is CAISDRGQGAPQHEQYF. In nucleotides, the CDR3 is TGTGCCATCAGTGATAGGGGACAGGGGGCTCCCCAGCACGAGCAGTACTTC.